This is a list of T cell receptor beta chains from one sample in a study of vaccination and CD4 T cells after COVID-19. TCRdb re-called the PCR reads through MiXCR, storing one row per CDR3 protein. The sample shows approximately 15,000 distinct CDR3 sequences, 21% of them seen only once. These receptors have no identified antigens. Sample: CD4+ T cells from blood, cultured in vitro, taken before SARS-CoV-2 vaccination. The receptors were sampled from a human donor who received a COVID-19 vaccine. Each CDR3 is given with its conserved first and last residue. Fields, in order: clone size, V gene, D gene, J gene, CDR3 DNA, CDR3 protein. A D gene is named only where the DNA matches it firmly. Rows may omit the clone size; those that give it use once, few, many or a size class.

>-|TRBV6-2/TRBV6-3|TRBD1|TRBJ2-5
TGTGCCAGCAGGGGACAGGGGAGAGAGACCCAGTACTTC
CASRGQGRETQYF
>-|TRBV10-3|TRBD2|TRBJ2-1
TGTGCCATCAGTGACGGGACTAGCGGGGGGACCTACAATGAGCAGTTCTTC
CAISDGTSGGTYNEQFF
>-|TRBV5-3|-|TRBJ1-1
TGTGCCAGCAGCTTGGGGGCGAACACTGAAGCTTTCTTT
CASSLGANTEAFF
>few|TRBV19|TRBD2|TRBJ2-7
TGTGCCAGTAGTATAAGGTCTAGCGGGAGCTACGAGCAGTACTTC
CASSIRSSGSYEQYF
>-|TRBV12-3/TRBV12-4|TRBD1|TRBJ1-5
TGTGCCAGCAGTCCCAGGGGGTACGGTCTAACTCAGCCCCAGCATTTT
CASSPRGYGLTQPQHF
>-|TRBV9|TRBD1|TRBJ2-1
TGTGCCAGCAGCGCGTTGACAGGGGGCAATGAGCAGTTCTTC
CASSALTGGNEQFF
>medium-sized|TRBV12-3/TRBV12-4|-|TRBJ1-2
TGTGCCAGCAGTTCAGCCAGATTATATGGCTACACCTTC
CASSSARLYGYTF
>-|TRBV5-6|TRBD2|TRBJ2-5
TGTGCCAGCAGCTTCAGAGCGGGGGGAAGGGGAGAGACCCAGTACTTC
CASSFRAGGRGETQYF
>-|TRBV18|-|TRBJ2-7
TGTGCCAGCTCTCCACCAGACAGGCCGACCTACGAGCAGTACTTC
CASSPPDRPTYEQYF
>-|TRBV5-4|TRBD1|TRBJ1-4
TGTGCCAGCCACCGAGAACCGGGGGACAGTAATGAAAAACTGTTTTTT
CASHREPGDSNEKLFF
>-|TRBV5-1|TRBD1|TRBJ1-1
TGCGCCAGCAGCTTGAAGGGTTTGGGGTTTGCGACAGGGGCCTTGAACACTGAAGCTTTCTTT
CASSLKGLGFATGALNTEAFF
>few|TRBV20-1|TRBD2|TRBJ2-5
TGCAGTGCCGAGCCGGCGGGGGGGCAGGAGACCCAGTACTTC
CSAEPAGGQETQYF
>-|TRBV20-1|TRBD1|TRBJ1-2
TGCAGTGCTAGACCGACAGGGTATAACTATGGCTACACCTTC
CSARPTGYNYGYTF
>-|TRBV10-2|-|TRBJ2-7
TGCGCCAGCAGGACTTGGTACAGCTACGAGCAGTACTTC
CASRTWYSYEQYF